This is a list of T cell receptor beta chains from one sample in a study of cytomegalovirus exposure and HLA in healthy donors. The protocol was immunoSEQ multiplex PCR, while the TCRdb copy is restricted to in-frame clones and leaves out a portion. In the table there are about 140,000 clones, about 66% of which are singletons. The sequencing sample was made of PBMCs. These receptor sequences come from a male donor in good health and CMV-seronegative. The CDR3 runs from the conserved cysteine through the conserved F or W. The D gene is left open where the match is weak. Rows give clone size only sometimes, using once, few, many, or a class for an expanded clone.

>few|TRBJ1-3|TRBV7-2|NA
TGTGCCAGCAGCTTCTACAGGGTTGGAAACACCATATATTTT
CASSFYRVGNTIYF
>NA|TRBJ2-7|TRBV18|TRBD1
TGTGCCAGCTCACCTCAGGGGGAGAGCTCCTACGAGCAGTACTTC
CASSPQGESSYEQYF
>NA|TRBJ2-3|TRBV5-6|NA
TGTGCCAGCAGCTTGTTGGGGGCAGAAAACACAGATACGCAGTATTTT
CASSLLGAENTDTQYF
>NA|TRBJ2-3|TRBV19|TRBD2
TGTGCCAGTAGTACCGGGGGGACTAGCACAGATACGCAGTATTTT
CASSTGGTSTDTQYF
>once|TRBJ1-1|TRBV6-5|NA
TGTGCCAGCAGTTATTCGGGGGTGGCGGACACTGAAGCTTTCTTT
CASSYSGVADTEAFF
>few|TRBJ1-1|TRBV5-1|NA
TGCGCCAGTAAAGGGGTCAGGAACACTGAAGCTTTCTTT
CASKGVRNTEAFF
>NA|TRBJ2-5|TRBV19|TRBD2
TGTGCCAGTAGTATCACTAGCGGGGGCCCGTACCAAGAGACCCAGTACTTC
CASSITSGGPYQETQYF
>NA|TRBJ2-7|TRBV2|NA
TGTGCCAGCAGTGAAGCGCGGCAGAAGCAGTACTTC
CASSEARQKQYF
>NA|TRBJ1-1|TRBV13|TRBD1
TGTGCCAGCAGCGAGGGGGGACAGGGAGGCACTGAAGCTTTCTTT
CASSEGGQGGTEAFF
>NA|TRBJ1-6|TRBV28|NA
TGTGCCAGCAGTTCCCTCGGGGAACACAGAGTAAGCTCACCCCTCCACTTT
CASSSLGEHRVSSPLHF
>NA|TRBJ1-6|TRBV18|NA
TGTGCCAGCTCACCCCGGGGACTCCAGAATTCACCCCTCCACTTT
CASSPRGLQNSPLHF
>NA|TRBJ2-3|TRBV9|TRBD2
TGTGCCAGCAGCCCAACCCGACTAGCGGGGGGGCGGACAGATACGCAGTATTTT
CASSPTRLAGGRTDTQYF
>few|TRBJ2-1|TRBV19|TRBD2
TGTGCCAGTAGTACGGCGGGACTAGCGGGGCATGAGCAGTTCTTC
CASSTAGLAGHEQFF
>NA|TRBJ1-1|TRBV28|TRBD1
TGTTCCAGCAGTCGCAGGGTTGACAGGGGAGTAGAAGCTTTCTTT
CSSSRRVDRGVEAFF
>NA|TRBJ2-7|TRBV30|NA
TGTGCCTGGAGTAAATTCTTCCGGGGGTCCTACGAGCAGTACTTC
CAWSKFFRGSYEQYF
>NA|TRBJ2-1|TRBV6-4|TRBD2
TGTGCCAGCAGTGGGACTAGCGGGGGGGCCAATGAGCAGTTCTTC
CASSGTSGGANEQFF
>NA|TRBJ2-7|TRBV11-2|NA
TGTGCCAGCAGCCAGCGAACTCCCTACGAGCAGTACTTC
CASSQRTPYEQYF
>NA|TRBJ1-1|TRBV5-4|TRBD1
TGTGCCAGCAGCCGCGGGACAGGGGGAGGAGGCACTGAAGCTTTCTTT
CASSRGTGGGGTEAFF
>few|TRBJ1-4|TRBV27|NA
TGTGCCAGCAGTCCTACCGGTTGGGGGGGTCATGAAAAACTGTTTTTT
CASSPTGWGGHEKLFF
>NA|TRBJ2-7|TRBV18|TRBD2
TGTGCCAGCTCACCCCCGGGACTAGCTGACGAGCAGTACTTC
CASSPPGLADEQYF
>once|TRBJ1-1|TRBV6-5|NA
TGTGCCAGCAGTTACATACGGGGCACTGAAGCTTTCTTT
CASSYIRGTEAFF
>NA|TRBJ1-1|TRBV10-3|TRBD1
TGTGCCATCAGGGCGGGACAGGGAGGGAACACTGAAGCTTTCTTT
CAIRAGQGGNTEAFF
>NA|TRBJ2-1|TRBV4-3|TRBD2
TGCGCCAGCAGCCCACTAGCGAGCCCCTACAATGAGCAGTTCTTC
CASSPLASPYNEQFF
>NA|TRBJ2-3|TRBV7-2|TRBD2
TGTGCCAGCACCCGATCCAGCGGGGGGCCAGATACGCAGTATTTT
CASTRSSGGPDTQYF
>NA|TRBJ2-7|TRBV18|NA
TGTGCCAGCTCCCTGGATGTGGGGAGTCACGAGCAGTACTTC
CASSLDVGSHEQYF
>NA|TRBJ2-5|TRBV5-4|NA
TGTGCCAGCAGGTTTGGGGGGGCAGAGACCCAGTACTTC
CASRFGGAETQYF
>NA|TRBJ2-2|TRBV5-1|TRBD2
TGCGCCAGCAGCTTGCAAAGCGGGGCTTACACCGGGGAGCTGTTTTTT
CASSLQSGAYTGELFF
>NA|TRBJ2-3|TRBV13|TRBD2
TGTGCCAGCAGCCTCCGACCCGGGACTAGCCTAGATACGCAGTATTTT
CASSLRPGTSLDTQYF
>NA|TRBJ2-1|TRBV5-1|TRBD1
TGCGCCAGCAGCTTGTCTGGAGGGACAGGCTACAATGAGCAGTTCTTC
CASSLSGGTGYNEQFF
>NA|TRBJ2-3|TRBV4-3|TRBD2
TGCGCCAGCAGCCAAGTTCCTAGCGGGGCGGACACAGATACGCAGTATTTT
CASSQVPSGADTDTQYF
>NA|TRBJ2-3|TRBV4-1|TRBD2
TGCGCCAGCAGCGGCCTAGCGGGGAGCACAGATACGCAGTATTTT
CASSGLAGSTDTQYF
>few|TRBJ2-2|TRBV10-3|NA
TGTGCCATCAGTGAGCGCTTGTGGGGGGTCACCGGGGAGCTGTTTTTT
CAISERLWGVTGELFF
>NA|TRBJ2-7|TRBV19|NA
TGTGCCAGTAGCACGACAGGAGGACACTTC
CASSTTGGHF
>NA|TRBJ1-1|TRBV19|NA
TGTGCCAGTAGCCCCTGGGCCGGGGGCACTGAAGCTTTCTTT
CASSPWAGGTEAFF
>NA|TRBJ2-3|TRBV19|TRBD2
TGTGCCAGTAGGATAGCGGGGGATACGCAGTATTTT
CASRIAGDTQYF
>NA|TRBJ1-3|TRBV7-9|NA
TGTGCCAGCAGCTTAGGGGGGGAGGCTGGAAACACCATATATTTT
CASSLGGEAGNTIYF
>few|TRBJ2-1|TRBV7-9|NA
TGTGCCAGCAGCTTAGCGGGGGGGCCGCACAATGAGCAGTTCTTC
CASSLAGGPHNEQFF
>NA|TRBJ2-5|TRBV28|TRBD2
TGTGCCAGCAGGGGAGAAGCGGGGGGGCAAGAGACCCAGTACTTC
CASRGEAGGQETQYF
>NA|TRBJ2-1|TRBV6-5|TRBD1
TGTGCCAGCAGTCGACAGGGGCTTGAGCAGTTCTTC
CASSRQGLEQFF
>NA|TRBJ2-2|TRBV30|NA
TGTGCCTGGAGTACGGGACTCCTCACCGGGGAGCTGTTTTTT
CAWSTGLLTGELFF
>NA|TRBJ1-5|TRBV19|TRBD1
TGTGCCAGTACCCTGGGACAGGGGTATCAGCCCCAGCATTTT
CASTLGQGYQPQHF
>once|TRBJ2-3|TRBV29-1|TRBD1
TGCAGCGTTGAAGGGGACAGCAGCACAGATACGCAGTATTTT
CSVEGDSSTDTQYF
>NA|TRBJ1-6|TRBV7-9|TRBD1
TGTGCCAGCAGCTCCCTACAGGGGACTGGTTCACCCCTCCACTTT
CASSSLQGTGSPLHF
>NA|TRBJ1-1|TRBV2|NA
TGTGCCAGCAGGTCAACAGTGAACACTGAAGCTTTCTTT
CASRSTVNTEAFF
>NA|TRBJ1-4|TRBV6-1|TRBD1
TGTGCCAGCAGTGAATTGTCGGTGACAGGGACAAATGAAAAACTGTTTTTT
CASSELSVTGTNEKLFF
>NA|TRBJ2-3|TRBV2|TRBD2
TGTGCCAGCATCGGGCGGGAGCGGGATACGCAGTATTTT
CASIGRERDTQYF
>NA|TRBJ1-2|TRBV18|NA
TGTGCCAGCTCACCACCTTCAGGGAATTCGGGCTATGGCTACACCTTC
CASSPPSGNSGYGYTF